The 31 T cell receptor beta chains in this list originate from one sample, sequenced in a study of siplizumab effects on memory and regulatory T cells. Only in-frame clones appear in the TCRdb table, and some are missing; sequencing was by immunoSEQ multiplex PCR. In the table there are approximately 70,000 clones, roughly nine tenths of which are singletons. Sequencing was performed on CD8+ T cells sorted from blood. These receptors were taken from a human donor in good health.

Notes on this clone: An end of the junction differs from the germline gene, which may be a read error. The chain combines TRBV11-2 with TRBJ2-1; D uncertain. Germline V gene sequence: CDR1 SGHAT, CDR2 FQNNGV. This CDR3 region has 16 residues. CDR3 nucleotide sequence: TGCGCCAGCAGCCAAGAGGCCCAGAGCTCCTACAATGAGCAGTTCTTC. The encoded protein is CASSQEAQSSYNEQFF.

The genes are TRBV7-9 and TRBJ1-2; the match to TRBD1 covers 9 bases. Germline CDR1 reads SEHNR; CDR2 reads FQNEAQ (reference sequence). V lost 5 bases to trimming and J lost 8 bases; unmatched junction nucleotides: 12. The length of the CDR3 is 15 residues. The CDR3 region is CASSPPTGGRSGYTF. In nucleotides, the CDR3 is TGTGCCAGCAGCCCTCCGACAGGGGGAAGGTCGGGCTACACCTTC.

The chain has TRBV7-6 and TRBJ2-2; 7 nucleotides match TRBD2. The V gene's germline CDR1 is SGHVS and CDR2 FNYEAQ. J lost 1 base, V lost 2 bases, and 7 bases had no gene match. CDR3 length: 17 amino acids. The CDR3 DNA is TGTGCCAGCAGCTTAAACAGCGGGGAGATGAACACCGGGGAGCTGTTTTTT. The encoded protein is CASSLNSGEMNTGELFF.

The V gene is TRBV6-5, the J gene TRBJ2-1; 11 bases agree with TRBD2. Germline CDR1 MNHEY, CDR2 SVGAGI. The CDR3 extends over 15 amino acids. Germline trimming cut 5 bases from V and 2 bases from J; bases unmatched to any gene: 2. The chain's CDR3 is CASSISGRAYNEQFF. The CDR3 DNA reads TGTGCCAGCAGTATTAGCGGGAGGGCCTACAATGAGCAGTTCTTC.

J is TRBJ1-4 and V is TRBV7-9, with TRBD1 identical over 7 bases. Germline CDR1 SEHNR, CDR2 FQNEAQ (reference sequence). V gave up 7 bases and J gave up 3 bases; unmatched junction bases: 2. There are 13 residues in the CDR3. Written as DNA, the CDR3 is TGTGCCAGCAAGACAGGGCCTAATGAAAAACTGTTTTTT. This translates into CASKTGPNEKLFF.

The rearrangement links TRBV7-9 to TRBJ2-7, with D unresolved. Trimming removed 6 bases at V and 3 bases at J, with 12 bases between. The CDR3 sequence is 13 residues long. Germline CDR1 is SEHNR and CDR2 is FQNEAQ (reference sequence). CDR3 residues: CASRDSLRYEQYF. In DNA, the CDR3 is TGTGCCAGCAGGGATTCGTTACGCTACGAGCAGTACTTC.

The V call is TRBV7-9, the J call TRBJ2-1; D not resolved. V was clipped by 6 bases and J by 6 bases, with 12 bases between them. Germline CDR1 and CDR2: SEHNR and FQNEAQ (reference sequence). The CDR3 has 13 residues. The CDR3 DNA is TGTGCCAGCAGTGGGTCGAAGGGCAATGAGCAGTTCTTC. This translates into CASSGSKGNEQFF.

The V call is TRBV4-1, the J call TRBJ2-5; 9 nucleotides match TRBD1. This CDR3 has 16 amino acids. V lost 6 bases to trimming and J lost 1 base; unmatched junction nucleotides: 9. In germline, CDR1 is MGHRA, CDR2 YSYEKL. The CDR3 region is CASSLGQGSFQETQYF. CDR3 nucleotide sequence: TGCGCCAGCAGTCTTGGACAGGGGTCGTTCCAAGAGACCCAGTACTTC.

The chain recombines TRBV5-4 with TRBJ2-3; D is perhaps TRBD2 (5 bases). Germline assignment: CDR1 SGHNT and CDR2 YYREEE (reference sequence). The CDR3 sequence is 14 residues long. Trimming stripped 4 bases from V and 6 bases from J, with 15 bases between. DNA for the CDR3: TGTGCCAGCAGCCGGGGTGAGAGAGGCGATACGCAGTATTTT. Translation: CASSRGERGDTQYF.

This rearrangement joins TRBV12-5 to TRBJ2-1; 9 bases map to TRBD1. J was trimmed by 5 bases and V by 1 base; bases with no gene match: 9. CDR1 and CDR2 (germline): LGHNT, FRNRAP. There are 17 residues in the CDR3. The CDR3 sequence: CASGLAGDRARDNEQFF. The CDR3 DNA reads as TGTGCTAGTGGTTTGGCCGGGGACAGGGCAAGGGACAATGAGCAGTTCTTC.

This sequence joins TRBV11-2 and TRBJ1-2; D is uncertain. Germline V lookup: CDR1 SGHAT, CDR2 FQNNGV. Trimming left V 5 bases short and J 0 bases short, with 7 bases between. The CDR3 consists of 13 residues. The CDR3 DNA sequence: TGTGCCAGCAGCATCGGAGCTAACTATGGCTACACCTTC. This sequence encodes CASSIGANYGYTF.

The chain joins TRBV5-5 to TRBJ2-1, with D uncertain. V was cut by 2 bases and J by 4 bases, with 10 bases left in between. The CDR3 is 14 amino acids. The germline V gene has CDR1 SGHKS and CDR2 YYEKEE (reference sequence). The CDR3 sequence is CASSFGGGYNEQFF. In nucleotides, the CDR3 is TGTGCCAGCAGCTTTGGCGGCGGTTACAATGAGCAGTTCTTC.

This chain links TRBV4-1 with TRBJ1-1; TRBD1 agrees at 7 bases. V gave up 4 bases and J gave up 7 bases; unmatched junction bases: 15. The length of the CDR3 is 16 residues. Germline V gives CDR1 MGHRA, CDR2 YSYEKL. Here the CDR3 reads CASSPAPTGREGEAFF. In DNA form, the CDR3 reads TGCGCCAGCAGCCCCGCACCGACAGGGCGCGAAGGTGAAGCTTTCTTT.

CDR3 coding DNA: TGTGCCAGCAGCGCTTGGACAGGGGGCGCGTACGAGCAGTACTTC. It codes for CASSAWTGGAYEQYF. This chain joins TRBV5-5 and TRBJ2-7, with 11 bases aligning to TRBD1. J was trimmed by 4 bases and V by 4 bases; bases with no gene match: 7. Germline lookup yields CDR1 SGHKS and CDR2 YYEKEE (reference sequence). The CDR3 totals 15 residues.

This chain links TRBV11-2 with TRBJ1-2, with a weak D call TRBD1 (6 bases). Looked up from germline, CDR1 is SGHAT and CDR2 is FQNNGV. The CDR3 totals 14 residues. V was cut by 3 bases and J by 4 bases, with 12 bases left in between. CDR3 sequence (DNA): TGTGCCAGCAGCTTTCCGGGGGCAAGCTATGGCTACACCTTC. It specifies CASSFPGASYGYTF. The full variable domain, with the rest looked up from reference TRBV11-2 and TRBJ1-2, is EAGVAQSPRYKIIEKRQSVAFWCNPISGHATLYWYQQILGQGPKLLIQFQNNGVVDDSQLPKDRFSAERLKGVDSTLKIQPAKLEDSAVYLCASSFPGASYGYTFGSGTRLTVV.

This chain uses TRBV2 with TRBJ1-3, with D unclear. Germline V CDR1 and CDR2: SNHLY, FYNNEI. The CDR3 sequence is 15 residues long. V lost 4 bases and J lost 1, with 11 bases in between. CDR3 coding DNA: TGTGCCAGCAGTGGTTACAGCGAGTCTGGAAACACCATATATTTT. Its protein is CASSGYSESGNTIYF.

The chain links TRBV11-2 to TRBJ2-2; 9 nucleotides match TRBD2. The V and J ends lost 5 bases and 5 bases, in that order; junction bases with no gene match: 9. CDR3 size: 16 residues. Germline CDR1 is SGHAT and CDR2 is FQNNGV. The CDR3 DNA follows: TGTGCCAGCAGCGCGGAATTAGCGGGGGTAACCGGGGAGCTGTTTTTT. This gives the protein CASSAELAGVTGELFF.

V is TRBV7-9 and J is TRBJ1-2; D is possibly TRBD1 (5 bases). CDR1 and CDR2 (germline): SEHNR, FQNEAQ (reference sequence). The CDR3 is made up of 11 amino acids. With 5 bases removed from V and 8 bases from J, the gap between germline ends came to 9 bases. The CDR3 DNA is TGTGCCAGCAGCCAGGGAGGAGGCTACACCTTC. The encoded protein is CASSQGGGYTF.

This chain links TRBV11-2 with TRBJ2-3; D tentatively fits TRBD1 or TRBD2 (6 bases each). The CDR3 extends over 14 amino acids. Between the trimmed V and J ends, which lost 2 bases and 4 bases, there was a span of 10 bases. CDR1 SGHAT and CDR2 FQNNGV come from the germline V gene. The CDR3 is CASSLMGGPDTQYF. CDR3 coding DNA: TGTGCCAGCAGCTTAATGGGGGGCCCAGATACGCAGTATTTT.

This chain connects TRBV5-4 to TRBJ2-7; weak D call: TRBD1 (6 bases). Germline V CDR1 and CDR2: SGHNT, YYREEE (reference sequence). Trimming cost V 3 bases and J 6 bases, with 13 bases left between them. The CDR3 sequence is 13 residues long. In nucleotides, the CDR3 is TGTGCCAGCAGCTACGGACAGTCTGTCGAGCAGTACTTC. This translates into CASSYGQSVEQYF.

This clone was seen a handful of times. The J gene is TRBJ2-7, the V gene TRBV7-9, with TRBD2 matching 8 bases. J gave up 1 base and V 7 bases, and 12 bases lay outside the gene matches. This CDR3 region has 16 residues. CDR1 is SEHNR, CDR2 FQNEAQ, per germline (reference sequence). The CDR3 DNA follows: TGTGCCAGCACCCCGCCGCTTGCGGGAGGTTCCTACGAGCAGTACTTC. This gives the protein CASTPPLAGGSYEQYF.

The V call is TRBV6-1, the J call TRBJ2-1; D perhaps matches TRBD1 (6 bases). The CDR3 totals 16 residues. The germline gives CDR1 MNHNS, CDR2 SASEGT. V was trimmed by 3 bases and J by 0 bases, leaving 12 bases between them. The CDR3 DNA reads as TGTGCCAGCAGTGATTACAGGGCACCCTCCTACAATGAGCAGTTCTTC. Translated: CASSDYRAPSYNEQFF.

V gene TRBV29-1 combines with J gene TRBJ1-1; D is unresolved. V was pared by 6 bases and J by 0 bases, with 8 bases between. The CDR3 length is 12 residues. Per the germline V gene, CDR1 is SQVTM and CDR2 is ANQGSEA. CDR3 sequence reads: CSVLRVNTEAFF. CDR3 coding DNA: TGCAGCGTCCTTAGAGTGAACACTGAAGCTTTCTTT.

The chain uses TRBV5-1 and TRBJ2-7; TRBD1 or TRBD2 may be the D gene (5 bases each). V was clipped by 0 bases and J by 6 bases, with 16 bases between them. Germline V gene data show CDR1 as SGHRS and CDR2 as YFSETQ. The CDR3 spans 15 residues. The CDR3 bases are TGCGCCAGCAGCTTGGGTCGGGACGAGGGCCTCGAGCAGTACTTC. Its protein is CASSLGRDEGLEQYF.

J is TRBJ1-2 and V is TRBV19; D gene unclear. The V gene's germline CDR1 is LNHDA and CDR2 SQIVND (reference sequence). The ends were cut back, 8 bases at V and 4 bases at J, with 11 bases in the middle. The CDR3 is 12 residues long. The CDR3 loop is CASGEGPYGYTF. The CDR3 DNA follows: TGTGCCAGTGGGGAAGGGCCCTATGGCTACACCTTC.

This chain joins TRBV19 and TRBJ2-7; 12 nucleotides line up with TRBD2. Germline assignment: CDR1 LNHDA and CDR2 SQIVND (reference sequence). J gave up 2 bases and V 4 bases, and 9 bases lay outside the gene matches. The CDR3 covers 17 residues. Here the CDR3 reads CASSKSGLAGSTYEQYF. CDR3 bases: TGTGCCAGTAGTAAATCCGGACTAGCGGGATCGACCTACGAGCAGTACTTC.

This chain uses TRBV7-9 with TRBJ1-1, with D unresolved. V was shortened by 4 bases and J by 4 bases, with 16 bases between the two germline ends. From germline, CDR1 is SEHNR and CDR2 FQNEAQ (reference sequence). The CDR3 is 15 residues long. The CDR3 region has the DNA TGTGCCAGCAGCTCGAATCTAGGGTGGGGCACTGAAGCTTTCTTT. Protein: CASSSNLGWGTEAFF.

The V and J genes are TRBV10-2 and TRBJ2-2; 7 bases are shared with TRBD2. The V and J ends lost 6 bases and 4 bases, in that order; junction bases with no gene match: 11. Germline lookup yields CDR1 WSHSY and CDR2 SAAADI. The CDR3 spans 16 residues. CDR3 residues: CASSSLGGQGTGELFF. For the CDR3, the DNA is TGCGCCAGCAGCTCCCTGGGAGGGCAGGGCACCGGGGAGCTGTTTTTT.

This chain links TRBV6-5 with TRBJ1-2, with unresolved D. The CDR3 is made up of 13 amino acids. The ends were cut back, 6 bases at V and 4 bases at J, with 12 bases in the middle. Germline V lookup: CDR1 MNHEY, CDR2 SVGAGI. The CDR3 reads CASSSGNGYGYTF. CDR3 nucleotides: TGTGCCAGCAGCTCCGGGAATGGCTATGGCTACACCTTC.

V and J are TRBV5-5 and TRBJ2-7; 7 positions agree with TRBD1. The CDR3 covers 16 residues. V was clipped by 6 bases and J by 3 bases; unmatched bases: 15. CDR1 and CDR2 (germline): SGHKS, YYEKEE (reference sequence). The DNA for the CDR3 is TGTGCCAGCACCCTCAATACAGGGGAGAGTCTCTACGAGCAGTACTTC. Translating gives CASTLNTGESLYEQYF.

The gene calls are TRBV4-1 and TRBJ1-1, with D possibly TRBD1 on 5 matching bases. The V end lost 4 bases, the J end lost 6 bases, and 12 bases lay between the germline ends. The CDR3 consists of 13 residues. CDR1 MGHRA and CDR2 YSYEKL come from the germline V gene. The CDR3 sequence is CASSPTLGPEAFF. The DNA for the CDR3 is TGCGCCAGCAGCCCGACTTTGGGGCCTGAAGCTTTCTTT.